This T cell receptor (beta chain) was recorded in a study of blood T cell repertoires in COVID-19. The protocol was immunoSEQ multiplex PCR, while the TCRdb copy is restricted to in-frame clones and leaves out a portion. This table has about 180,000 clones, more than 70% appearing once. CDR1 and CDR2 from the germline V gene are LGHDT and YNNKEL (reference sequence). With 1 base removed from V and 5 bases from J, the gap between germline ends came to 11 bases. CDR3 size: 15 residues. The sample comprised PBMCs or T cells enriched from blood (not recorded which). V is TRBV3-1 (or the pseudogene TRBV3-2) and J is TRBJ1-4, with D perhaps matching TRBD1 (6 bases). The sequence came from a young woman who had recovered from COVID-19. CDR3 amino acids: CASSQVPQGNEKLFF. The CDR3 DNA is TGTGCCAGCAGCCAAGTCCCGCAGGGGAATGAAAAACTGTTTTTT.